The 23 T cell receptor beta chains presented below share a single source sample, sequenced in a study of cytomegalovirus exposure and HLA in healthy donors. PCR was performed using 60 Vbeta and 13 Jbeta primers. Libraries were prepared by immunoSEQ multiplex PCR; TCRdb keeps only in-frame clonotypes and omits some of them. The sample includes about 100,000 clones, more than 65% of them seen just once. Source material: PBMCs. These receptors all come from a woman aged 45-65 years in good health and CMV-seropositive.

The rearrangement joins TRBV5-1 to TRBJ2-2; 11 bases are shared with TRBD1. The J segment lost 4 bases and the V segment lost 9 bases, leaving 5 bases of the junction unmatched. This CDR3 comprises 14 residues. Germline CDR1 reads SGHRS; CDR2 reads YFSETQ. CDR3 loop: CATPGQGGTGELFF. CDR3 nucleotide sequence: TGCGCCACCCCGGGACAGGGGGGCACCGGGGAGCTGTTTTTT.

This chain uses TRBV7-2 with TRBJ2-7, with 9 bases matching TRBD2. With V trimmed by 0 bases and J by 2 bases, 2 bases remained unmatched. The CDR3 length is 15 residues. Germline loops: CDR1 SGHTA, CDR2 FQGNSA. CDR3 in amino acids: CASSLALAGTYEQYF. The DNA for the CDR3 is TGTGCCAGCAGCTTAGCCCTAGCGGGGACCTACGAGCAGTACTTC.

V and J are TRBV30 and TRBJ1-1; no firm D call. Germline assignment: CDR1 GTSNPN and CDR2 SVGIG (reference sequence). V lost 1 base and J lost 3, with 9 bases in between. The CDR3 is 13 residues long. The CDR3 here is CAWSDSLHTEAFF. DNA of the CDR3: TGTGCCTGGAGTGACAGTCTCCACACTGAAGCTTTCTTT.

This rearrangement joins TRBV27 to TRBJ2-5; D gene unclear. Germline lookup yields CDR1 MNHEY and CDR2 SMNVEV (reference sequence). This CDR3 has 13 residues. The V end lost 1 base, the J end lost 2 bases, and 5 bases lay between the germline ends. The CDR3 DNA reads TGTGCCAGCAGTTTATGGAGACAAGAGACCCAGTACTTC. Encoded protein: CASSLWRQETQYF.

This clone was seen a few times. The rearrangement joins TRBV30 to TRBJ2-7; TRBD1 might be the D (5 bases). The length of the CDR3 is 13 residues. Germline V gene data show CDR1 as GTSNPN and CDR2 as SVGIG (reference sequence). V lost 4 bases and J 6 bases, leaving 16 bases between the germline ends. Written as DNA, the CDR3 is TGTGCCTGGACCGGGCAGGGAACGGGCGAGCAGTACTTC. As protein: CAWTGQGTGEQYF.

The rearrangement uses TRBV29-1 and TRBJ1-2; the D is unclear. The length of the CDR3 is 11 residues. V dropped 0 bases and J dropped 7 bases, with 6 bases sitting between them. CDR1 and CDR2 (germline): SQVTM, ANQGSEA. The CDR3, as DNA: TGCAGCGTTGAAGACATCGGTGGCTACACCTTC. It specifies CSVEDIGGYTF.

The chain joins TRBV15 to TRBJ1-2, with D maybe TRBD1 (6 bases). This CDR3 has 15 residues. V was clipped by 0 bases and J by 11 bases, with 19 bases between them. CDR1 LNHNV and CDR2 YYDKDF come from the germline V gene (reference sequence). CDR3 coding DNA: TGTGCCACCAGCAGAGAGGGGGGGGGTCGTCAGGGGTACACCTTC. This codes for CATSREGGGRQGYTF.

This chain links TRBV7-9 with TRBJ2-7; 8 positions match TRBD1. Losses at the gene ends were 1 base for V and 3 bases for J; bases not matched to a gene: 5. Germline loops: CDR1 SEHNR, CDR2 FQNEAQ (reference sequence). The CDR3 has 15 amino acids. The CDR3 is CASSLDRDRYYEQYF. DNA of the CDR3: TGTGCCAGCAGCTTAGACCGGGACAGGTACTACGAGCAGTACTTC.

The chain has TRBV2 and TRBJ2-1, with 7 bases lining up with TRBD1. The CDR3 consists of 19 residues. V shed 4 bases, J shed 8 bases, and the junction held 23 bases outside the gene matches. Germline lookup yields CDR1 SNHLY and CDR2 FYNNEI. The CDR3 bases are TGTGCCAGCAGTGTCCAGACTACCTTACAGGGGCCCGCCTGGGATGAGCAGTTCTTC. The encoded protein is CASSVQTTLQGPAWDEQFF.

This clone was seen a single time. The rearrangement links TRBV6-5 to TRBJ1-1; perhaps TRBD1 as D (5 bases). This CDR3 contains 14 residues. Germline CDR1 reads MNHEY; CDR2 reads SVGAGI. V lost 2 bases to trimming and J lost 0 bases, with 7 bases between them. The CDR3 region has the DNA TGTGCCAGCAGTTACCGACAGATGAACACTGAAGCTTTCTTT. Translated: CASSYRQMNTEAFF.

The CDR3 nucleotides read TGTGCCAGCAGCCCAGGACAGGCGGACACTGAAGCTTTCTTT. As protein: CASSPGQADTEAFF. The chain has TRBV9 and TRBJ1-1, with 7 bases that match TRBD1. From germline, CDR1 is SGDLS and CDR2 YYNGEE. The trim removed 4 bases at V and 3 bases at J, leaving 6 bases unmatched. The CDR3 length is 14 residues.

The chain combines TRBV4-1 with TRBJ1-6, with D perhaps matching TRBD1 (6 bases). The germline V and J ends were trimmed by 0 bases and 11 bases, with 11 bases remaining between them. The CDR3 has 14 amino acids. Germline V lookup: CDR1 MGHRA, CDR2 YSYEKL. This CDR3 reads CASSQEQGSTPLHF. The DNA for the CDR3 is TGCGCCAGCAGCCAAGAACAGGGTAGTACACCCCTCCACTTT.

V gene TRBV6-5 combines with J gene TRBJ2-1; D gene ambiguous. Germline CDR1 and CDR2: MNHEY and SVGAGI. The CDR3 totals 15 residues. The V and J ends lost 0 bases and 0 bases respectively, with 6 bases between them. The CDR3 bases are TGTGCCAGCAGTTACTCGGGCAACTCCTACAATGAGCAGTTCTTC. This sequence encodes CASSYSGNSYNEQFF.

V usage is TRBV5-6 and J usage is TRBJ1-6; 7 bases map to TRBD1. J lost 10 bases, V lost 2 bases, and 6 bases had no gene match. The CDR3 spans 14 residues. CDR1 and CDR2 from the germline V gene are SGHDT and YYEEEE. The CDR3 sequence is CASSLQGPRSPLHF. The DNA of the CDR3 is TGTGCCAGCAGCTTACAGGGGCCCAGGTCACCCCTCCACTTT.

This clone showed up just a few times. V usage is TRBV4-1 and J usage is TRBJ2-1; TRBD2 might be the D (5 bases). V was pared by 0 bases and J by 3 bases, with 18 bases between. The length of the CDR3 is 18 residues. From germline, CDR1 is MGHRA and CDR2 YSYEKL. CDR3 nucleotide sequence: TGCGCCAGCAGCCAAGATCACCGGGTCCTAGCTGACTACAATGAGCAGTTCTTC. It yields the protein CASSQDHRVLADYNEQFF.

The CDR3: CASSLDELFYEQYF. CDR3 bases: TGTGCCAGCAGCTTGGACGAGCTGTTCTACGAGCAGTACTTC. The gene calls are TRBV5-4 and TRBJ2-7; D remains ambiguous. Germline V lookup: CDR1 SGHNT, CDR2 YYREEE (reference sequence). The CDR3 has 14 residues. V was pared by 0 bases and J by 3 bases, with 10 bases between.

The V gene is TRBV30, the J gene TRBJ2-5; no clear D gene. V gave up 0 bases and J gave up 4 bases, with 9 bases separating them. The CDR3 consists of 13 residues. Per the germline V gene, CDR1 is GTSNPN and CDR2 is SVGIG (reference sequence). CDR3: CAWSVHPGETQYF. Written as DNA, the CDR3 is TGTGCCTGGAGTGTACATCCAGGAGAGACCCAGTACTTC.

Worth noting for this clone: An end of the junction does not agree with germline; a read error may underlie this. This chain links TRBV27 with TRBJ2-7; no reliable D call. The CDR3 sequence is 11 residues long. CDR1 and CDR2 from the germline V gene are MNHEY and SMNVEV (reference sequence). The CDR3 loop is CASSNSNEQYF. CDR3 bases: TGTGCCAGCAGCAACTCCAACGAGCAGTACTTC.

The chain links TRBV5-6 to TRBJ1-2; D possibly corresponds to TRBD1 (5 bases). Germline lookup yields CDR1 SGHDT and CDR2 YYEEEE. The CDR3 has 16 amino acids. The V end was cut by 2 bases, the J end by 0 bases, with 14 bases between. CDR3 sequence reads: CASSLPPGRSNYGYTF. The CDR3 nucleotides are TGTGCCAGCAGCTTACCTCCAGGGCGTTCTAACTATGGCTACACCTTC.

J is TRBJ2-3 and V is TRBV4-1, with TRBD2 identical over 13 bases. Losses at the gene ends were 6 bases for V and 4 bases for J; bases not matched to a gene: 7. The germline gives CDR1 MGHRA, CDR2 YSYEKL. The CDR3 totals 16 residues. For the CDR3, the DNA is TGCGCCAGCAGACGGACTAGCGGGAGAAGGGCAGATACGCAGTATTTT. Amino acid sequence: CASRRTSGRRADTQYF.

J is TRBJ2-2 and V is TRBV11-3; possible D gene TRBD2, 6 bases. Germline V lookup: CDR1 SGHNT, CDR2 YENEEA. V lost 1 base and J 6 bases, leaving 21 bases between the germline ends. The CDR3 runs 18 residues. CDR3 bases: TGTGCCAGCAGCTTAGGGCCCGGGACTCCCTCCGGGCCCGGGGAGCTGTTTTTT. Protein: CASSLGPGTPSGPGELFF.

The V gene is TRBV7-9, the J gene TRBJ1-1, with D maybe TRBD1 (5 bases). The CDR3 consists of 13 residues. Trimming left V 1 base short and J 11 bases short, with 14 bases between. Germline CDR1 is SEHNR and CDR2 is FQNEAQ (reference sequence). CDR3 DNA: TGTGCCAGCAGCTTAGGTACGGGGGATATGGCTTTCTTT. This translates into CASSLGTGDMAFF.

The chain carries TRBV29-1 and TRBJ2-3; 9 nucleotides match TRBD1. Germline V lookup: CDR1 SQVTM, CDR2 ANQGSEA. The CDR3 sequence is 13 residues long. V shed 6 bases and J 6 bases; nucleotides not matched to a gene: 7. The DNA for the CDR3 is TGCAGCGTCCCGGGACAGGGCCTGGATACGCAGTATTTT. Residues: CSVPGQGLDTQYF.